One and the same sample provided the 24 T cell receptor beta chains below, sequenced in a study of identical twins. TCRdb ran MiXCR on the 5' RACE reads and lists one entry per CDR3 protein. The sample carries under 300,000 distinct CDR3 sequences, about 8% recorded once. These records were also assigned to another study, of yellow fever vaccine responses in identical twins.

The sequencing sample was made of CD8+ T cells sorted from blood. These receptors originate from a woman aged 18 to 35 in good health.

This clonotype occurred many times. The chain links TRBV5-1 to TRBJ2-7; 9 bases are shared with TRBD2. This CDR3 has 17 residues. Per the germline V gene, CDR1 is SGHRS and CDR2 is YFSETQ. V was pared by 4 bases and J by 3 bases, with 14 bases of the junction left unmatched. Here the CDR3 reads CASSTKMIGGGVYEQYF. CDR3 sequence (DNA): TGCGCCAGCAGCACCAAAATGATCGGCGGGGGGGTCTACGAGCAGTACTTC.

This clonotype was detected a few times. V gene TRBV6-2 or TRBV6-3 combines with J gene TRBJ2-1; D ambiguous. Germline V CDR1 and CDR2: MNHEY, SVGEGT. Trimming removed 0 bases at V and 7 bases at J, with 7 bases between. CDR3 length: 13 residues. CDR3 sequence reads: CASSYSSPNEQFF. The CDR3 nucleotides are TGTGCCAGCAGTTACTCGTCCCCGAATGAGCAGTTCTTC.

V is TRBV16 and J is TRBJ1-5; no clear D. This CDR3 spans 13 amino acids. The germline V gene has CDR1 KGHSY and CDR2 FQNENV. V lost 3 bases and J lost 2, with 5 bases in between. As DNA, the CDR3 is TGTGCCAGCAGCCACATGGGCAATCAGCCCCAGCATTTT. It translates to CASSHMGNQPQHF.

This clonotype was observed many times. The chain recombines TRBV20-1 with TRBJ2-1, with D possibly being TRBD1 or TRBD2 (6 bases each). From germline, CDR1 is DFQATT and CDR2 SNEGSKA (reference sequence). V lost 3 bases, J lost 6 bases, and 9 bases lay in between. This CDR3 spans 12 amino acids. The CDR3 loop is CSASGGGNEQFF. The CDR3 region has the DNA TGCAGTGCTAGTGGAGGGGGCAATGAGCAGTTCTTC.

This chain connects TRBV5-1 to TRBJ2-7, with TRBD1 as a possible D gene (5 bases). V gave up 0 bases and J gave up 2 bases, with 24 bases separating them. Germline V gene sequence: CDR1 SGHRS, CDR2 YFSETQ. The CDR3 runs to 19 residues. CDR3 sequence reads: CASSLGPGNNRIRPYEQYF. The CDR3 DNA reads TGCGCCAGCAGCTTGGGACCGGGCAATAACAGGATCCGACCCTACGAGCAGTACTTC.

This clonotype has ten or more counts. This chain uses TRBV7-8 with TRBJ2-2; TRBD2 aligns across 16 bases. V was clipped by 5 bases and J by 6 bases; unmatched bases: 3. Per germline, CDR1 SGHVS and CDR2 FQNEAQ. This CDR3 has 16 residues. The CDR3 DNA reads TGTGCCAGCAGCACCGGGACTAGCGGGGGGGCCGGGGAGCTGTTTTTT. Encoded protein: CASSTGTSGGAGELFF.

CDR3 DNA: TGTGCCACCAGGGAGGCAGATACGCAGTATTTT. Its translation: CATREADTQYF. J is TRBJ2-3 and V is TRBV24-1; tentative D call: TRBD2 (5 bases). This CDR3 spans 11 amino acids. Germline CDR1 reads KGHDR; CDR2 reads SFDVKD. V lost 7 bases and J lost 4, with 5 bases in between.

In its sample, this clonotype was seen a few times. The chain carries TRBV13 and TRBJ2-5; D remains ambiguous. Germline CDR1 PRHDT, CDR2 FYEKMQ (reference sequence). The CDR3 length is 14 residues. V shed 1 base and J shed 2 bases, with 8 bases lying between them. CDR3 region: CASSLAYHQETQYF. The CDR3 DNA reads as TGTGCCAGCAGCTTAGCCTATCATCAAGAGACCCAGTACTTC.

The chain carries TRBV7-6 and TRBJ1-2; 10 nucleotides agree with TRBD1. The CDR3 length is 13 residues. V lost 8 bases to trimming and J lost 8 bases; unmatched junction nucleotides: 8. CDR1 is SGHVS, CDR2 FNYEAQ, per germline. CDR3: CASSKDRGRGYTF. The DNA for the CDR3 is TGTGCCAGCTCCAAAGACAGGGGGCGAGGCTACACCTTC.

This clonotype was observed at least ten times. The chain recombines TRBV5-1 with TRBJ1-1; 7 bases are a match to TRBD1. The CDR3 consists of 15 residues. V shed 4 bases, J shed 3 bases, and the junction held 9 bases outside the gene matches. Per germline, CDR1 SGHRS and CDR2 YFSETQ. The DNA for the CDR3 is TGCGCCAGCAGCCCAGAGCAGACAGGGCACACTGAAGCTTTCTTT. Its protein product is CASSPEQTGHTEAFF.

This clonotype was recorded a few times. The gene calls are TRBV29-1 and TRBJ2-5; D is ambiguous. The CDR3 runs to 15 residues. Trimming took off 1 base at V and 1 base at J, with 13 bases between the two ends. CDR1 is SQVTM, CDR2 ANQGSEA, per germline. The CDR3, as DNA: TGCAGCGTTGAAGTTTCAGGCTTATTCCAAGAGACCCAGTACTTC. Translating gives CSVEVSGLFQETQYF.

The genes are TRBV11-1 and TRBJ2-2, with 8 bases fitting TRBD1. The CDR3 contains 15 residues. Losses at the gene ends were 7 bases for V and 4 bases for J; bases not matched to a gene: 8. Germline assignment: CDR1 SGHAT and CDR2 FQDESV (reference sequence). The DNA for the CDR3 is TGTGCCAGCAACAATCCGACAGGGGTCACCGGGGAGCTGTTTTTT. This sequence encodes CASNNPTGVTGELFF.

This clonotype was seen a few times. The chain joins TRBV19 to TRBJ1-5, with D perhaps TRBD1 (5 bases). Between the trimmed V and J ends, which lost 1 base and 1 base, there was a span of 5 bases. There are 14 residues in the CDR3. Germline V CDR1 and CDR2: LNHDA, SQIVND (reference sequence). This CDR3 reads CASSIGGSNQPQHF. The CDR3 bases are TGTGCCAGTAGTATAGGGGGCAGCAATCAGCCCCAGCATTTT.

This clonotype was detected only a few times. This chain joins TRBV7-9 and TRBJ2-6; 10 bases fit TRBD1. The CDR3 loop spans 16 amino acids. V trimming: 5 bases; J trimming: 2 bases; junction bases outside the gene matches: 3. CDR1 and CDR2 (germline): SEHNR, FQNEAQ (reference sequence). The CDR3 coding sequence is TGTGCCAGCAGCCGACAGGGGGCGGCTGGGGCCAACGTCCTGACTTTC. Residues: CASSRQGAAGANVLTF. The whole variable domain, filled in from reference TRBV7-9 and TRBJ2-6, reads DTGVSQNPRHKITKRGQNVTFRCDPISEHNRLYWYRQTLGQGPEFLTYFQNEAQLEKSRLLSDRFSAERPKGSFSTLEIQRTEQGDSAMYLCASSRQGAAGANVLTFGAGSRLTVL.

This clonotype was seen ten or more times. The chain recombines TRBV6-6 with TRBJ2-5; possible D gene TRBD1, 6 bases. Germline CDR1 is MNHNY and CDR2 is SVGAGI (reference sequence). The CDR3 is made up of 12 amino acids. Trimming stripped 7 bases from V and 4 bases from J, with 10 bases between. The CDR3 nucleotides read TGTGCCAGCATAGGCAGGGGAGAGACCCAGTACTTC. This codes for CASIGRGETQYF.

The chain is built from TRBV28 and TRBJ2-3; D possibly corresponds to TRBD2 (5 bases). CDR3 length equals 15 residues. CDR1 and CDR2 (germline): MDHEN, SYDVKM. Trimming took off 3 bases at V and 1 base at J, with 11 bases between the two ends. The CDR3 here is CASSFRDVGTDTQYF. The CDR3 DNA is TGTGCCAGCAGTTTTCGGGATGTCGGCACAGATACGCAGTATTTT.

This chain links TRBV15 with TRBJ1-4, with D perhaps matching TRBD1 (5 bases). This CDR3 contains 14 residues. Germline assignment: CDR1 LNHNV and CDR2 YYDKDF (reference sequence). Trimming removed 5 bases from V and 0 bases from J, with 7 bases in between. This chain's CDR3 is CATSGAATNEKLFF. CDR3 DNA sequence: TGTGCCACCAGCGGGGCGGCAACTAATGAAAAACTGTTTTTT.

This clonotype was seen more than once but under ten times. V gene TRBV25-1 combines with J gene TRBJ1-2; D might be TRBD1 (6 bases). V dropped 1 base and J dropped 6 bases, with 15 bases sitting between them. CDR1 MGHDK and CDR2 SYGVNS come from the germline V gene. CDR3 length equals 15 residues. CDR3 amino acids: CASSESDAGANGYTF. Written as DNA, the CDR3 is TGTGCCAGCAGTGAATCGGACGCAGGGGCGAATGGCTACACCTTC.

In its sample, this clonotype was seen many times. The CDR3 spells CSVEGQGYSYNEQFF. The DNA for the CDR3 is TGCAGCGTTGAAGGGCAGGGCTACTCCTACAATGAGCAGTTCTTC. The rearrangement uses TRBV29-1 and TRBJ2-1, with D tentatively TRBD1 (5 bases). Germline V gives CDR1 SQVTM, CDR2 ANQGSEA. The CDR3 contains 15 residues. With 1 base removed from V and 0 bases from J, the gap between germline ends came to 10 bases.

The chain combines TRBV28 with TRBJ2-1, with TRBD2 matching over 9 bases. After removal of 3 bases from V and 10 bases from J, the junction contained 22 bases not matched to a gene. Germline values: CDR1 MDHEN, CDR2 SYDVKM. The CDR3 loop spans 19 amino acids. Written as DNA, the CDR3 is TGTGCCAGCAGTTTTGGGCCTAGCGGGGTGACCACCGCCGTTTGGGAGCAGTTCTTC. It translates to CASSFGPSGVTTAVWEQFF.

This clonotype was counted a single time. The chain joins TRBV20-1 to TRBJ2-5, with TRBD2 matching over 8 bases. Germline V gives CDR1 DFQATT, CDR2 SNEGSKA (reference sequence). The CDR3 is 17 amino acids. Germline trimming cut 0 bases from V and 4 bases from J; bases unmatched to any gene: 13. The CDR3 spells CSARDEAAGDLRETQYF. CDR3 nucleotide sequence: TGCAGTGCTAGAGATGAGGCAGCGGGGGATTTGCGAGAGACCCAGTACTTC.

V usage is TRBV7-9 and J usage is TRBJ2-5; no firm D call. CDR1 is SEHNR, CDR2 FQNEAQ, per germline (reference sequence). Trimming took 5 bases from V and 5 from J, leaving 15 bases between them. The CDR3 length is 14 residues. The CDR3 DNA reads as TGTGCCAGCAGCCCCCCGGTTGGTTGGGAGACCCAGTACTTC. The encoded protein is CASSPPVGWETQYF.

There are a few counts of this clonotype. The chain couples TRBV7-8 to TRBJ2-1; 9 bases are a match to TRBD2. The germline CDR1 and CDR2 sequences are SGHVS and FQNEAQ. The CDR3 is 16 amino acids. V lost 5 bases, J lost 2 bases, and 7 bases stayed unmatched. CDR3 coding DNA: TGTGCCAGCAGCGTTTCTAGCGGGGAAGCCTACAATGAGCAGTTCTTC. Translating gives CASSVSSGEAYNEQFF.

In this sample, this clonotype turned up a few times. This rearrangement joins TRBV3-1 to TRBJ2-5, with 7 nucleotides matching TRBD2. Germline CDR1 is LGHDT and CDR2 is YNNKEL (reference sequence). There are 17 residues in the CDR3. J lost 2 bases, V lost 0 bases, and 9 bases had no gene match. The CDR3 DNA sequence: TGTGCCAGCAGCCAAGAACGGGGGAAGCGGGGTCAAGAGACCCAGTACTTC. The encoded protein is CASSQERGKRGQETQYF.